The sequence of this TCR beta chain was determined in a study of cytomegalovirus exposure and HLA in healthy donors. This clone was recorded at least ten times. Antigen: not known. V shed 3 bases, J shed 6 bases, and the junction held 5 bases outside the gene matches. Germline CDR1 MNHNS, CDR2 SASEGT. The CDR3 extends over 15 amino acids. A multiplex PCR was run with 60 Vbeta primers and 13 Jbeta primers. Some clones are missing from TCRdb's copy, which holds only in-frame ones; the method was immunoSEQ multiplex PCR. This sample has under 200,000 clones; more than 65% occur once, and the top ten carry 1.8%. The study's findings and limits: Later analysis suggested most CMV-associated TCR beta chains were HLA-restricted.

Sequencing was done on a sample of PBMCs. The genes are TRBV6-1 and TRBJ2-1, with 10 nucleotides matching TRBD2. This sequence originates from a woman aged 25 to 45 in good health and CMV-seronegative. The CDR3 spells CASSDASGSVNEQFF. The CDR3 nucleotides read TGTGCCAGCAGTGATGCTAGCGGGAGTGTCAATGAGCAGTTCTTC.